The clone carrying this T cell receptor (beta chain) appeared a few times. This record comes from a study of blood T cell repertoires in COVID-19. Libraries were prepared by immunoSEQ multiplex PCR; TCRdb keeps only in-frame clonotypes and omits some of them. This table holds 150,000 to 190,000 clones, around 74% found once. The V end was cut by 1 base, the J end by 11 bases, with 19 bases between. The germline gives CDR1 SGHDT, CDR2 YYEEEE. The CDR3 extends over 15 amino acids. This TCR derives from a woman of 80 years or more with acute or convalescent COVID-19. The material sequenced was peripheral blood. The rearrangement uses TRBV5-6 and TRBJ1-5; D may be TRBD1 (5 bases). The DNA of the CDR3 is TGTGCCAGCAGCTTGTACGACAGCGTTAGTCGAGCCCAGCATTTT. Its protein product is CASSLYDSVSRAQHF. Filled out from reference TRBV5-6 and TRBJ1-5, the complete variable domain reads DAGVTQSPTHLIKTRGQQVTLRCSPKSGHDTVSWYQQALGQGPQFIFQYYEEEERQRGNFPDRFSGHQFPNYSSELNVNALLLGDSALYLCASSLYDSVSRAQHFGDGTRLSIL.